Each of the 22 T cell receptor beta chains below was sequenced from the same sample in a study of PD-L1 blockade in urothelial cancer. Time point: peripheral blood 6 weeks after treatment start. TCRdb's table, derived via immunoSEQ multiplex PCR, lists solely in-frame clones and lacks some. The data hold approximately 120,000 clones, with roughly 86% observed a single time. Sequencing used PBMCs, obtained around atezolizumab (anti-PD-L1) treatment. The receptors stem from a man aged 50-60 years with urothelial cancer.

The gene calls are TRBV5-1 and TRBJ2-7; no clear D gene. The germline V and J ends were trimmed by 5 bases and 7 bases, with 19 bases remaining between them. This CDR3 contains 14 residues. The germline V gene has CDR1 SGHRS and CDR2 YFSETQ. CDR3 nucleotides: TGCGCCAGCAGTTTTGACATCCATTCTACGGAGCAGTACTTC. Protein product: CASSFDIHSTEQYF.

This chain joins TRBV14 and TRBJ2-1; 12 nucleotides agree with TRBD2. With 5 bases clipped from V and 4 bases from J, the junction kept 3 bases outside the gene matches. The CDR3 is 15 amino acids. Looked up from germline, CDR1 is SGHDN and CDR2 is FVKESK. The CDR3 region is CASSWGLAGYNEQFF. The DNA for the CDR3 is TGTGCCAGCAGCTGGGGACTAGCGGGTTACAATGAGCAGTTCTTC.

This rearrangement joins TRBV13 to TRBJ1-1, with 9 positions matching TRBD1. The V gene end was trimmed by 5 bases and the J gene end by 0 bases; junction bases not matched to a gene: 7. Germline V lookup: CDR1 PRHDT, CDR2 FYEKMQ (reference sequence). This CDR3 spans 16 amino acids. This CDR3 is CASSQGQGNMNTEAFF. The CDR3, as DNA: TGTGCCAGCAGCCAGGGACAGGGCAACATGAACACTGAAGCTTTCTTT.

This chain's CDR3 is CASSAWASGSFDEQYF. The CDR3 coding sequence is TGTGCCAGTAGTGCATGGGCTAGCGGGAGCTTTGACGAGCAGTACTTC. The rearrangement uses TRBV19 and TRBJ2-7; 10 bases are a match to TRBD2. V dropped 5 bases and J dropped 5; count of bases not matched to a gene: 12. CDR3 length equals 16 residues. From germline, CDR1 is LNHDA and CDR2 SQIVND (reference sequence).

This sequence joins TRBV7-2 and TRBJ2-5; 8 nucleotides line up with TRBD2. Germline CDR1 is SGHTA and CDR2 is FQGNSA. J lost 4 bases, V lost 5 bases, and 12 bases had no gene match. This CDR3 is 16 amino acids long. The CDR3 coding sequence is TGTGCCAGCAGCCGCGGGGGGAAGCGGTCTAGAGAGACCCAGTACTTC. Residues: CASSRGGKRSRETQYF.

This clone was counted once. This sequence joins TRBV5-1 and TRBJ2-2, with 7 nucleotides matching TRBD2. The CDR3 is made up of 14 amino acids. The germline gives CDR1 SGHRS, CDR2 YFSETQ. J was trimmed by 5 bases and V by 6 bases; bases with no gene match: 7. The CDR3 here is CASKASGLTGELFF. The CDR3 DNA sequence: TGCGCCAGCAAGGCTAGCGGTTTAACCGGGGAGCTGTTTTTT.

This chain links TRBV5-4 with TRBJ2-7; TRBD2 agrees at 8 bases. The CDR3 spans 14 residues. J gave up 4 bases and V 10 bases, and 13 bases lay outside the gene matches. From germline, CDR1 is SGHNT and CDR2 YYREEE (reference sequence). In DNA, the CDR3 is TGTGCCGCAGCGACAAATGCGGGGGGTTACGAGCAGTACTTC. Translation: CAAATNAGGYEQYF.

The chain employs TRBV11-2 and TRBJ2-1, with 7 nucleotides matching TRBD1. The CDR3 runs to 16 residues. Germline V CDR1 and CDR2: SGHAT, FQNNGV. The ends lost 4 bases at V and 9 bases at J; junction bases unmatched: 15. CDR3: CASSSTGQTLGGEQFF. CDR3 coding DNA: TGTGCCAGCAGCTCGACGGGACAGACCCTAGGGGGTGAGCAGTTCTTC.

V and J are TRBV5-4 and TRBJ2-7; 10 bases agree with TRBD1. The germline CDR1 and CDR2 sequences are SGHNT and YYREEE (reference sequence). The CDR3 has 15 residues. V shed 9 bases, J shed 6 bases, and the junction held 15 bases outside the gene matches. CDR3 bases: TGTGCCATAAAAACATCCGGGACAGGGGTTAGCGAGCAGTACTTC. Residues: CAIKTSGTGVSEQYF.

This clone showed up just once. The chain links TRBV6-1 to TRBJ2-3, with D perhaps matching TRBD1 (6 bases). Germline V gene lookup returns CDR1 MNHNS and CDR2 SASEGT. The CDR3 loop spans 13 amino acids. V lost 7 bases and J lost 5, with 13 bases in between. This CDR3 is CASNDRPRDTQYF. As DNA, the CDR3 is TGTGCCAGCAATGACAGGCCGCGAGATACGCAGTATTTT.

The V and J genes are TRBV19 and TRBJ1-2, with 8 bases matching TRBD1. V was pared by 3 bases and J by 8 bases, with 11 bases of the junction left unmatched. The CDR3 is 15 amino acids. Germline V CDR1 and CDR2: LNHDA, SQIVND (reference sequence). CDR3 nucleotide sequence: TGTGCCAGTAGTATTATCCCAGGGGGCGCGTCCGGCTACACCTTC. Encoded protein: CASSIIPGGASGYTF. Drawing the rest from reference TRBV19 and TRBJ1-2, the complete variable domain is DGGITQSPKYLFRKEGQNVTLSCEQNLNHDAMYWYRQDPGQGLRLIYYSQIVNDFQKGDIAEGYSVSREKKESFPLTVTSAQKNPTAFYLCASSIIPGGASGYTFGSGTRLTVV.

The rearrangement uses TRBV7-2 and TRBJ2-3; perhaps TRBD2 as D (5 bases). The CDR3 totals 14 residues. V was shortened by 5 bases and J by 2 bases, with 11 bases between the two germline ends. Germline V lookup: CDR1 SGHTA, CDR2 FQGNSA. CDR3 sequence: CASSVDSFTDTQYF. The CDR3 coding sequence is TGTGCCAGCAGCGTGGACTCTTTCACAGATACGCAGTATTTT.

The chain carries TRBV10-3 and TRBJ1-2; D is unclear. The CDR3 spans 14 residues. V lost 7 bases, J lost 3 bases, and 15 bases lay in between. Germline V CDR1 and CDR2: ENHRY, SYGVKD. In DNA form, the CDR3 reads TGTGCCATCAAAACTGACACGACCTACTATGGCTACACCTTC. Translation: CAIKTDTTYYGYTF.

The chain links TRBV7-9 to TRBJ2-7; tentative D call: TRBD1 (5 bases). This CDR3 has 14 residues. CDR1 and CDR2 (germline): SEHNR, FQNEAQ (reference sequence). Between the trimmed V and J ends, which lost 4 bases and 7 bases, there was a span of 17 bases. This CDR3 reads CASSYPDIPREQYF. The DNA of the CDR3 is TGTGCCAGCAGCTACCCGGACATCCCTAGGGAGCAGTACTTC.

A word on this clone: One junction end does not reproduce the germline sequence, and a read error may be involved. The V and J genes are TRBV7-7 and TRBJ2-5; maybe TRBD1 (6 bases). Germline V gene data show CDR1 as SSHAT and CDR2 as FNYEAQ (reference sequence). CDR3 size: 14 residues. This CDR3 is CASSPPGVPETQYF. Written as DNA, the CDR3 is TGTGCTAGCAGCCCACCAGGGGTCCCAGAGACCCAGTACTTC.

This clone was counted between two and nine times. V is TRBV15 and J is TRBJ1-1, with a possible D match to TRBD1 (5 bases). Germline V lookup: CDR1 LNHNV, CDR2 YYDKDF (reference sequence). This CDR3 spans 15 amino acids. Trimming took off 1 base at V and 1 base at J, with 10 bases between the two ends. The CDR3 sequence is CATSRVSGGNTEAFF. CDR3 coding DNA: TGTGCCACCAGCAGAGTTTCCGGGGGGAACACTGAAGCTTTCTTT.

The chain links TRBV27 to TRBJ2-1, with D perhaps matching TRBD1 (6 bases). The germline V and J ends were trimmed by 8 bases and 6 bases, with 20 bases remaining between them. Germline assignment: CDR1 MNHEY and CDR2 SMNVEV (reference sequence). The CDR3 runs 15 residues. The DNA for the CDR3 is TGTGCCAGCCGTTGGGACGGAAAAGGGGGCAATGAGCAGTTCTTC. The encoded protein is CASRWDGKGGNEQFF.

The chain recombines TRBV19 with TRBJ1-2, with 12 bases fitting TRBD1. CDR1 is LNHDA and CDR2 is SQIVND in the germline V gene (reference sequence). Trimming removed 4 bases from V and 5 bases from J; junction bases left unmatched: 5. CDR3 length equals 15 residues. The CDR3 loop is CASSTGTGGTYGYTF. CDR3 in DNA: TGTGCCAGTAGTACGGGGACAGGGGGCACGTATGGCTACACCTTC.

This sequence joins TRBV4-2 and TRBJ1-2, with TRBD1 as a possible D gene (5 bases). Between the trimmed V and J ends, which lost 7 bases and 4 bases, there was a span of 16 bases. Germline values: CDR1 LGHNA, CDR2 YNFKEQ. This CDR3 region has 14 residues. The CDR3 sequence is CASTIGGTAYGYTF. In DNA, the CDR3 is TGTGCCAGCACGATAGGAGGGACCGCCTATGGCTACACCTTC.

The V gene is TRBV6-1, the J gene TRBJ2-2, with a possible D match to TRBD1 (5 bases). Trimming left V 11 bases short and J 6 bases short, with 16 bases between. Germline CDR1 MNHNS, CDR2 SASEGT. CDR3 size: 13 residues. The CDR3 reads CAGAGYRAGELFF. CDR3 in DNA: TGTGCCGGGGCCGGGTATCGGGCCGGGGAGCTGTTTTTT.

V gene TRBV15 combines with J gene TRBJ1-2; 7 bases are a match to TRBD1. Germline-derived CDR1 and CDR2 are LNHNV and YYDKDF (reference sequence). The trim removed 3 bases at V and 5 bases at J, leaving 9 bases unmatched. CDR3 length: 15 amino acids. In nucleotides, the CDR3 is TGTGCCACCAGCAGGGACGACAGGGACCTTTATGGCTACACCTTC. The encoded protein is CATSRDDRDLYGYTF.

The V and J genes are TRBV18 and TRBJ2-2; 13 bases line up with TRBD2. Looked up from germline, CDR1 is KGHSH and CDR2 is LQKENI. V shed 3 bases and J 2 bases; nucleotides not matched to a gene: 6. CDR3 size: 18 residues. The CDR3 nucleotides are TGTGCCAGCTCACCGACCGGGACTAGCGGGATTAACACCGGGGAGCTGTTTTTT. Amino acid sequence: CASSPTGTSGINTGELFF.